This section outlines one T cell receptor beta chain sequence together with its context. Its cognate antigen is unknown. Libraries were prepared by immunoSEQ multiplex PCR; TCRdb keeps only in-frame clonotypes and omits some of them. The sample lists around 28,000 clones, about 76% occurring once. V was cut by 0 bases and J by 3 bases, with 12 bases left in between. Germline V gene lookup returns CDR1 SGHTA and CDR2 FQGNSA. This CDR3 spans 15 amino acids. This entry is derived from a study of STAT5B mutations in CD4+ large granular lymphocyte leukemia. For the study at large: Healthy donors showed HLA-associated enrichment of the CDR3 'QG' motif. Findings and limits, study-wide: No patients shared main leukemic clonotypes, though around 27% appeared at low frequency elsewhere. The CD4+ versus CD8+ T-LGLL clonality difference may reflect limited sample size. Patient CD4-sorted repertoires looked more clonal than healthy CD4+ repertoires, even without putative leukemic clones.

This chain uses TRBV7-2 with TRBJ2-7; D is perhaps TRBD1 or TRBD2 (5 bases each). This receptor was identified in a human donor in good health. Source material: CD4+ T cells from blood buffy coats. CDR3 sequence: CASSLAGDLYYEQYF. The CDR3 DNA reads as TGTGCCAGCAGCTTAGCGGGGGATTTGTACTACGAGCAGTACTTC.